In its sample, the clone carrying this T cell receptor beta chain was seen a few times. Antigen: not known. TCRdb processed the 5' RACE reads anew with MiXCR; each CDR3 protein has one entry. The sample holds 250,000 or so distinct CDR3 sequences, approximately 6.7% seen once. CDR1 SGHAT and CDR2 FQNNGV come from the germline V gene. The V and J ends lost 5 bases and 0 bases respectively, with 15 bases between them. The CDR3 consists of 16 residues. These data originate in a study of T cells after yellow fever vaccination. About the research overall: Preparation of the low-cell-number fractions used SMART-Seq v4 Ultra Low Input. Study results and limitations: Most primary-vaccination clones reappeared after the booster (96% CD4, about 88% CD8).

The TCR comes from a man in his thirties or forties who received the YFV17D yellow fever vaccine. This specimen consisted of CD4+ T cells sorted from PBMCs, obtained on the day of the yellow fever booster vaccination. V is TRBV11-2 and J is TRBJ2-3; D is unresolved. The CDR3 here is CASSHIGVGSTDTQYF. In DNA form, the CDR3 reads TGTGCCAGCAGCCATATAGGAGTGGGGAGCACAGATACGCAGTATTTT.